The sequence of this T cell receptor beta chain was determined in a study of blood T cell repertoires in COVID-19. Across the study: Samples came from the United States, Italy and Spain, spanning acute and convalescent COVID-19.

Libraries were prepared by immunoSEQ multiplex PCR; TCRdb keeps only in-frame clonotypes and omits some of them. The repertoire holds 150,000 to 200,000 clones, with 75% to 95% as singletons. J was trimmed by 5 bases and V by 8 bases; bases with no gene match: 19. Germline CDR1 and CDR2: MDHEN and SYDVKM. The CDR3 is made up of 18 amino acids. The source of this sequence is a man aged 45-60 years with acute or convalescent COVID-19. Sequenced input: peripheral blood. The chain combines TRBV28 with TRBJ2-1, with TRBD2 matching 9 bases. The CDR3 region is CASGPFWARTSDDNEQFF. CDR3 nucleotides: TGTGCCAGCGGACCCTTTTGGGCCCGGACTAGCGACGACAATGAGCAGTTCTTC.